The source of this T cell receptor (beta chain) is a study of early T cells in non-severe SARS-CoV-2 infection. At the level of the study: Bulk RNA taken from unsorted whole blood was sequenced, leaving chains unpaired. General study points: VDJdb matching favored anti-spike CD8 responses, missing private and CD4 specificities.

About this clonotype: Its antigen remains unknown.

Germline V gives CDR1 LGHDT, CDR2 YNNKEL (reference sequence). The CDR3 covers 15 residues. The V and J ends lost 0 bases and 6 bases respectively, with 14 bases between them. TCRdb reanalysed the 5' RACE reads using MiXCR and keeps one entry per CDR3 protein. The sample holds tens of thousands of distinct CDR3 sequences, 12% seen once. This chain uses TRBV3-1 with TRBJ1-1; TRBD1 is a possible D gene (5 bases). The specimen sequenced was whole blood. The sequence was collected from an adult who was a healthcare worker with PCR-confirmed SARS-CoV-2 infection or an uninfected control (not recorded which). CDR3 amino acids: CASSQDRRGHPEAFF. CDR3 DNA: TGTGCCAGCAGCCAAGATCGGAGGGGCCACCCTGAAGCTTTCTTT. The complete variable domain, with remaining parts taken from reference TRBV3-1 and TRBJ1-1, reads DTAVSQTPKYLVTQMGNDKSIKCEQNLGHDTMYWYKQDSKKFLKIMFSYNNKELIINETVPNRFSPKSPDKAHLNLHINSLELGDSAVYFCASSQDRRGHPEAFFGQGTRLTVV.